This TCR beta chain was found in a study of vaccination effects on CD4 cells after COVID-19. The data were produced by immunoSEQ multiplex PCR, yet TCRdb's version contains in-frame clones alone and is incomplete. The sample comprises 37,000 or so clones, 55% to 80% of which are singletons, and around 4.4% rests with the top ten. This CDR3 has 13 residues. Looked up from germline, CDR1 is KGHSH and CDR2 is LQKENI. The junction had 2 bases not matched to a gene; V was cut back by 6 bases and J by 6 bases. At the end of approximately 10 days of culture, CD4+ T cells were isolated. Days 3 and 7 saw half the medium replaced with IL-2 medium. This clone was seen a handful of times. No antigen is known for it.

The TCR originated in a human donor who received a COVID-19 vaccine. V and J are TRBV18 and TRBJ1-5, with 10 nucleotides matching TRBD1. The material sequenced was CD4+ T cells from PBMCs cultured without peptide, taken before COVID-19 vaccination. The CDR3 is CASSGDRGQPQHF. The CDR3 nucleotides read TGTGCCAGCTCGGGGGACAGGGGTCAGCCCCAGCATTTT. Full variable domain (rest looked up from reference TRBV18 and TRBJ1-5): NAGVMQNPRHLVRRRGQEARLRCSPMKGHSHVYWYRQLPEEGLKFMVYLQKENIIDESGMPKERFSAEFPKEGPSILRIQQVVRGDSAAYFCASSGDRGQPQHFGDGTRLSIL.